The 5 T cell receptor beta chains in this list originate from one sample, sequenced in a study of long-term antiretroviral therapy in people with HIV. Researchers report immunoSEQ v3.0 was run at survey level. TCRdb's table, derived via immunoSEQ multiplex PCR, lists solely in-frame clones and lacks some. The top ten hold under 20% of the sample, which has about 11,000 clones, about 80% seen once. The sample consisted of unsorted PBMCs, taken at the start of antiretroviral therapy, before treatment. The receptors come from a man in his thirties or forties with HIV.

In nucleotides, the CDR3 is TGCGCCAGCAGCCGTCCCCTCGCAGGGGGCACTGAAGCTTTCTTT. This encodes CASSRPLAGGTEAFF. The rearrangement uses TRBV5-1 and TRBJ1-1; 7 bases map to TRBD1. Germline CDR1 is SGHRS and CDR2 is YFSETQ. The CDR3 has 15 residues. The ends lost 4 bases at V and 4 bases at J; junction bases unmatched: 10.

J is TRBJ1-1 and V is TRBV27, with D uncertain. Trimming took off 10 bases at V and 7 bases at J, with 10 bases between the two ends. Germline V gene data show CDR1 as MNHEY and CDR2 as SMNVEV (reference sequence). CDR3 length: 10 amino acids. The CDR3 reads CATFYGEAFF. The CDR3 region has the DNA TGTGCCACTTTCTACGGTGAAGCTTTCTTT.

The chain recombines TRBV30 with TRBJ2-7; TRBD2 agrees at 7 bases. V lost 3 bases and J lost 6; bases outside the gene matches: 11. The CDR3 sequence is 14 residues long. The germline CDR1 and CDR2 sequences are GTSNPN and SVGIG (reference sequence). The CDR3 DNA reads TGTGCCTGGAGGACAGCGGGGACCCGCCCCGAGCAGTACTTC. Protein sequence: CAWRTAGTRPEQYF.

This chain joins TRBV18 and TRBJ1-4; no firm D call. Trimming removed 3 bases at V and 0 bases at J, with 14 bases between. CDR1 is KGHSH and CDR2 is LQKENI in the germline V gene. This CDR3 spans 17 amino acids. CDR3 nucleotide sequence: TGTGCCAGCTCACCTCAAGTAAGAACGGCAACTAATGAAAAACTGTTTTTT. It codes for CASSPQVRTATNEKLFF.

This clone was observed once. The gene calls are TRBV14 and TRBJ2-1; D is possibly TRBD1 (5 bases). The germline CDR1 and CDR2 sequences are SGHDN and FVKESK. The CDR3 runs to 13 residues. V dropped 3 bases and J dropped 6 bases, with 9 bases sitting between them. The CDR3 reads CASSHPGPNEQFF. As DNA, the CDR3 is TGTGCCAGCAGCCACCCAGGGCCCAATGAGCAGTTCTTC.